The 8 T cell receptor beta chains given below trace back to one sample, sequenced in a study of vaccination and CD4 T cells after COVID-19. No antigen is known for these receptors. Regarding treatment: roughly 10-day PBMC culture with coronavirus spike peptide pools or control peptides (ViraFEST assay). Cultured CD4+ T-cell DNA underwent Oncomine TCR Beta short-read sequencing. Using its own MiXCR run on the PCR reads, TCRdb lists one record per CDR3 protein. The table records 9,500 to 11,000 distinct CDR3 sequences, roughly three quarters of them present only once. The sample was CD4+ T cells from blood, cultured in vitro. These receptors were taken from a human donor who had recovered from COVID-19.

V gene TRBV29-1 combines with J gene TRBJ2-5, with 7 nucleotides matching TRBD2. V trimming: 7 bases; J trimming: 5 bases; junction bases outside the gene matches: 13. Germline-derived CDR1 and CDR2 are SQVTM and ANQGSEA. This CDR3 is 14 amino acids long. The CDR3 here is CSARSRGSVETQYF. The CDR3 bases are TGCAGCGCCCGATCGCGCGGGAGTGTGGAGACCCAGTACTTC. Filled out from reference TRBV29-1 and TRBJ2-5, the complete variable domain reads SAVISQKPSRDICQRGTSLTIQCQVDSQVTMMFWYRQQPGQSLTLIATANQGSEATYESGFVIDKFPISRPNLTFSTLTVSNMSPEDSSIYLCSARSRGSVETQYFGPGTRLLVL.

This sequence joins TRBV6-1 and TRBJ1-5; D not resolved. The V end was cut by 6 bases, the J end by 9 bases, with 21 bases between. CDR3 length: 15 amino acids. Germline CDR1 and CDR2: MNHNS and SASEGT. The DNA for the CDR3 is TGTGCCAGCAGGGAGATAAAAGGACGGCCAGGGCCCCAGCATTTT. Protein product: CASREIKGRPGPQHF.

V gene TRBV28 combines with J gene TRBJ1-5; D gene ambiguous. V was clipped by 3 bases and J by 4 bases, with 7 bases between them. This CDR3 spans 13 amino acids. The germline V gene encodes CDR1 MDHEN and CDR2 SYDVKM. The CDR3 sequence: CASSLGENQPQHF. The CDR3 region has the DNA TGTGCCAGCAGTTTGGGAGAAAATCAGCCCCAGCATTTT.

The rearrangement links TRBV7-9 to TRBJ1-2; 7 nucleotides align to TRBD1. The length of the CDR3 is 15 residues. Germline V gene lookup returns CDR1 SEHNR and CDR2 FQNEAQ (reference sequence). Germline trimming cut 6 bases from V and 3 bases from J; bases unmatched to any gene: 10. The CDR3 region is CASRPRQGLDYGYTF. CDR3 nucleotides: TGTGCCAGCAGGCCACGACAGGGTCTGGACTATGGCTACACCTTC.

This chain joins TRBV7-2 and TRBJ1-6, with D possibly being TRBD1 (5 bases). The CDR3 contains 15 residues. Germline CDR1 reads SGHTA; CDR2 reads FQGNSA. V was cut by 5 bases and J by 0 bases, with 8 bases left in between. CDR3 loop: CASSPQGSYNSPLHF. The DNA for the CDR3 is TGTGCCAGCAGCCCGCAGGGCTCCTATAATTCACCCCTCCACTTT.

The rearrangement joins TRBV20-1 to TRBJ2-7; tentatively, D is TRBD2 (5 bases). The V gene's germline CDR1 is DFQATT and CDR2 SNEGSKA (reference sequence). The V end was cut by 5 bases, the J end by 6 bases, with 14 bases between. This CDR3 has 12 amino acids. CDR3 in amino acids: CSASPSGSEQYF. The CDR3 DNA sequence: TGCAGTGCTTCACCCTCGGGATCCGAGCAGTACTTC.

The chain has TRBV24-1 and TRBJ2-5; 13 bases line up with TRBD2. The germline V gene has CDR1 KGHDR and CDR2 SFDVKD. The CDR3 is made up of 15 amino acids. V shed 7 bases and J 3 bases; nucleotides not matched to a gene: 4. CDR3 DNA sequence: TGTGCCACCAGCATTGGACTAGCGGGGGAAGAGACCCAGTACTTC. Translating it yields CATSIGLAGEETQYF.

This rearrangement joins TRBV7-2 to TRBJ2-3; 9 bases fit TRBD2. Germline V CDR1 and CDR2: SGHTA, FQGNSA. Trimming took 1 base from V and 4 from J; bases not matched to a gene: 6. The CDR3 is made up of 16 amino acids. The CDR3, as DNA: TGTGCCAGCAGCTTAGGTTTTCTAGCGGGACCAGATACGCAGTATTTT. This translates into CASSLGFLAGPDTQYF.